One sample yielded the 28 T cell receptor beta chains listed below, sequenced in a study of human T cells and chemical hapten exposure. TCRdb recomputed calls from the RACE reads with MiXCR, one row per CDR3 protein. The sample shows roughly 100,000 distinct CDR3 sequences, under 40% of them seen only once. Time point defined: patch test 3, about 24 weeks after DPC sensitization. Sample treatment: therapeutic diphenylcyclopropenone sensitization with weekly scalp DPC. Sequencing used whole blood, obtained in connection with sensitization to the hapten diphenylcyclopropenone (DPC). The receptor source for this set is a man aged 40-49 years with alopecia areata. Some clones in this sample may be carry-over from other donors' samples.

The chain has TRBV4-3 and TRBJ2-1, with D tentatively TRBD2 (5 bases). The CDR3 runs 14 residues. Between the trimmed V and J ends, which lost 0 bases and 5 bases, there was a span of 8 bases. CDR1 is LGHNA, CDR2 YSLEER, per germline. The CDR3 loop reads CASSQDLANNEQFF. The CDR3 nucleotides read TGCGCCAGCAGCCAAGACTTAGCGAACAATGAGCAGTTCTTC.

This chain's CDR3 is CSAREDRGQWTQYF. CDR3 in DNA: TGCAGTGCTAGAGAGGACAGGGGGCAGTGGACCCAGTACTTC. The chain is built from TRBV20-1 and TRBJ2-5; 11 bases agree with TRBD1. The CDR3 is 14 residues long. Germline CDR1 is DFQATT and CDR2 is SNEGSKA (reference sequence). V lost 0 bases and J lost 7; bases outside the gene matches: 4.

This clonotype has just a few counts. The rearrangement links TRBV5-6 to TRBJ2-3, with 10 nucleotides matching TRBD2. With 4 bases clipped from V and 5 bases from J, the junction kept 7 bases outside the gene matches. The CDR3 spans 15 residues. Germline assignment: CDR1 SGHDT and CDR2 YYEEEE. CDR3 DNA: TGTGCCAGCAGCCAACGGACTAGCGGAATAGATACGCAGTATTTT. Protein: CASSQRTSGIDTQYF.

Regarding this clonotype: At one end the junction does not follow the germline gene, possibly because of a read error. This chain joins TRBV12-3 or TRBV12-4 and TRBJ1-1, with 10 bases identical to TRBD1. CDR3 length equals 19 residues. CDR3 region: CASSRDRGQGASKNTEALF. The DNA for the CDR3 is TGTGCCAGCAGCCGGGACAGGGGCCAAGGAGCCTCCAAGAACACTGAAGCTTTATTT.

The rearrangement links TRBV5-4 to TRBJ2-1, with TRBD1 identical over 9 bases. Per germline, CDR1 SGHNT and CDR2 YYREEE (reference sequence). V shed 5 bases and J 7 bases; nucleotides not matched to a gene: 10. The CDR3 has 15 residues. CDR3 DNA: TGTGCCAGCAGAACCGGGACAGGGATGTTGAATGAGCAGTTCTTC. This sequence encodes CASRTGTGMLNEQFF.

The chain recombines TRBV6-2 or TRBV6-3 with TRBJ1-1; D remains ambiguous. The length of the CDR3 is 15 residues. Germline CDR1 and CDR2: MNHEY and SVGEGT. The V end was cut by 1 base, the J end by 4 bases, with 13 bases between. CDR3: CASSYYGRSLTEAFF. CDR3 DNA: TGTGCCAGCAGTTACTACGGACGGTCCCTCACTGAAGCTTTCTTT.

The rearrangement joins TRBV29-1 to TRBJ2-1, with 9 bases that match TRBD2. After removal of 4 bases from V and 2 bases from J, the junction contained 3 bases not matched to a gene. Looked up from germline, CDR1 is SQVTM and CDR2 is ANQGSEA. The CDR3 length is 14 residues. The CDR3 protein is CSVGAGGAYNEQFF. The CDR3 nucleotides are TGCAGCGTTGGGGCGGGAGGGGCCTACAATGAGCAGTTCTTC.

The CDR3 nucleotides are TGTGCCAGCAGCCAGTCTTCTCATGAGCAGTTCTTC. Translating it yields CASSQSSHEQFF. The rearrangement links TRBV16 to TRBJ2-1; D ambiguous. The CDR3 length is 12 residues. V lost 3 bases and J 8 bases, leaving 8 bases between the germline ends. Per the germline V gene, CDR1 is KGHSY and CDR2 is FQNENV.

Only one count was recorded for this clonotype. V is TRBV5-1 and J is TRBJ2-3, with D perhaps TRBD1 (6 bases). The CDR3 extends over 15 amino acids. The ends were cut back, 5 bases at V and 0 bases at J, with 13 bases in the middle. Per germline, CDR1 SGHRS and CDR2 YFSETQ. The CDR3 protein is CASSNRASSTDTQYF. The CDR3 region has the DNA TGCGCCAGCAGTAACAGGGCCTCTAGCACAGATACGCAGTATTTT.

This rearrangement joins TRBV28 to TRBJ1-2; 7 bases agree with TRBD1. The CDR3 covers 14 residues. The V gene end was trimmed by 4 bases and the J gene end by 0 bases; junction bases not matched to a gene: 2. The germline V gene has CDR1 MDHEN and CDR2 SYDVKM. The CDR3: CASSYGQANYGYTF. CDR3 coding DNA: TGTGCCAGCAGTTACGGACAGGCTAACTATGGCTACACCTTC.

The chain carries TRBV28 and TRBJ1-4, with a possible D match to TRBD1 (5 bases). CDR1 is MDHEN, CDR2 SYDVKM, per germline. CDR3 length: 15 residues. Trimming removed 6 bases from V and 2 bases from J, with 13 bases in between. The DNA for the CDR3 is TGTGCCAGCAGCCCCCGACAGAGGACTAATGAAAAACTGTTTTTT. Its protein product is CASSPRQRTNEKLFF. Full variable domain (missing parts from reference TRBV28 and TRBJ1-4): DVKVTQSSRYLVKRTGEKVFLECVQDMDHENMFWYRQDPGLGLRLIYFSYDVKMKEKGDIPEGYSVSREKKERFSLILESASTNQTSMYLCASSPRQRTNEKLFFGSGTQLSVL.

The V call is TRBV3-1, the J call TRBJ2-7; D gene ambiguous. The CDR3 loop spans 13 amino acids. The V gene's germline CDR1 is LGHDT and CDR2 YNNKEL (reference sequence). Trimming pared 1 base from V and 7 bases from J, leaving 11 bases between. CDR3 region: CASSQGSGREQYF. CDR3 coding DNA: TGTGCCAGCAGCCAAGGTTCCGGACGTGAGCAGTACTTC.

V usage is TRBV5-4 and J usage is TRBJ2-7; D is uncertain. V gave up 5 bases and J gave up 5 bases, with 14 bases separating them. The CDR3 is made up of 13 amino acids. Looked up from germline, CDR1 is SGHNT and CDR2 is YYREEE (reference sequence). The CDR3: CASRSQSKDEQYF. In nucleotides, the CDR3 is TGTGCCAGCAGGAGCCAAAGCAAGGACGAGCAGTACTTC.

The table lists this clonotype with a count of one. The CDR3 DNA follows: TGCGCCAGCAGCTCACCGGGACTAGCTCGGGGGGAGCAGTTCTTC. Protein sequence: CASSSPGLARGEQFF. This rearrangement joins TRBV5-1 to TRBJ2-1, with 9 bases identical to TRBD2. The germline V gene encodes CDR1 SGHRS and CDR2 YFSETQ. V was pared by 3 bases and J by 10 bases, with 11 bases of the junction left unmatched. The CDR3 consists of 15 residues.

This chain links TRBV19 with TRBJ2-3, with TRBD2 matching over 11 bases. The CDR3 spans 15 residues. V shed 6 bases, J shed 2 bases, and the junction held 4 bases outside the gene matches. Germline CDR1 reads LNHDA; CDR2 reads SQIVND (reference sequence). The CDR3 is CASSLAGGHTDTQYF. The CDR3 DNA reads as TGTGCCAGTAGCCTAGCGGGAGGCCACACAGATACGCAGTATTTT.

V gene TRBV4-3 combines with J gene TRBJ2-1, with a possible D match to TRBD1 (5 bases). This CDR3 has 17 amino acids. Trimming stripped 0 bases from V and 6 bases from J, with 18 bases between. Per the germline V gene, CDR1 is LGHNA and CDR2 is YSLEER. In DNA form, the CDR3 reads TGCGCCAGCAGCCAAGATAATTCGGCCAGGGTAAGCAATGAGCAGTTCTTC. It encodes CASSQDNSARVSNEQFF.

The genes are TRBV3-1 and TRBJ2-3, with 9 bases identical to TRBD1. Germline loops: CDR1 LGHDT, CDR2 YNNKEL (reference sequence). Trimming cost V 4 bases and J 2 bases; bases outside gene matches: 10. This CDR3 is built from 17 residues. The CDR3: CASSPPRTGAATDTQYF. CDR3 sequence (DNA): TGTGCCAGCAGCCCCCCGAGGACAGGGGCCGCCACAGATACGCAGTATTTT.

This clonotype was counted a few times. V gene TRBV9 combines with J gene TRBJ2-1; possible D gene TRBD1, 6 bases. The CDR3 covers 13 residues. Germline loops: CDR1 SGDLS, CDR2 YYNGEE. The V end lost 6 bases, the J end lost 6 bases, and 13 bases lay between the germline ends. The CDR3 sequence is CASNLQGFNEQFF. The CDR3 nucleotides read TGTGCCAGCAATCTACAGGGTTTCAATGAGCAGTTCTTC.

This chain uses TRBV20-1 with TRBJ2-3; D may match TRBD1 or TRBD2 (7 bases each). Germline V gene data show CDR1 as DFQATT and CDR2 as SNEGSKA (reference sequence). CDR3 length: 18 amino acids. Trimming took 5 bases from V and 2 from J, leaving 26 bases between them. The CDR3 bases are TGCAGTGCTCCGGCGGGGGACAGAAGTTTGAGGCCCACAGATACGCAGTATTTT. Amino acid sequence: CSAPAGDRSLRPTDTQYF.

This chain connects TRBV12-3 or TRBV12-4 to TRBJ2-3, with D possibly TRBD2 on 5 matching bases. The CDR3 totals 15 residues. V shed 5 bases and J shed 6 bases, with 18 bases lying between them. The CDR3 DNA reads TGTGCCAGCAGTCATAGCGTAAAAGAGGGCGATACGCAGTATTTT. Its translation: CASSHSVKEGDTQYF.

In this sample, this clonotype turned up once. This CDR3 reads CSARTGADQPQHF. Here the CDR3 DNA reads TGCAGTGCTAGAACAGGGGCGGATCAGCCCCAGCATTTT. The chain carries TRBV20-1 and TRBJ1-5; 7 bases match TRBD1. V was pared by 2 bases and J by 5 bases, with 3 bases of the junction left unmatched. Germline CDR1 is DFQATT and CDR2 is SNEGSKA (reference sequence). This CDR3 spans 13 amino acids.

The genes are TRBV18 and TRBJ1-1; maybe TRBD1 (5 bases). Trimming stripped 4 bases from V and 1 base from J, with 10 bases between. Germline V gives CDR1 KGHSH, CDR2 LQKENI. CDR3 length equals 14 residues. The CDR3 reads CASSLGGENTEAFF. DNA for the CDR3: TGTGCCAGCTCACTGGGGGGGGAGAACACTGAAGCTTTCTTT.

The rearrangement links TRBV24-1 to TRBJ2-3; weak D call: TRBD1 (6 bases). With 7 bases removed from V and 4 bases from J, the gap between germline ends came to 14 bases. This CDR3 comprises 14 residues. Germline V gives CDR1 KGHDR, CDR2 SFDVKD. DNA for the CDR3: TGTGCCACCAGCAGGGGTTTTACGCCAGATACGCAGTATTTT. Translating gives CATSRGFTPDTQYF.

The rearrangement joins TRBV28 to TRBJ2-3; a possible D gene is TRBD2 (5 bases). Germline CDR1 reads MDHEN; CDR2 reads SYDVKM. V lost 9 bases to trimming and J lost 2 bases, with 12 bases between them. The length of the CDR3 is 13 residues. CDR3 region: CASIEGLTDTQYF. The CDR3 DNA reads as TGTGCCAGTATAGAGGGCCTCACAGATACGCAGTATTTT.

V gene TRBV5-1 combines with J gene TRBJ1-1; 8 nucleotides align to TRBD1. The length of the CDR3 is 14 residues. V was clipped by 0 bases and J by 8 bases; unmatched bases: 6. The germline V gene encodes CDR1 SGHRS and CDR2 YFSETQ. The CDR3 reads CASSLEGQAPEAFF. The CDR3 DNA reads TGCGCCAGCAGCTTGGAGGGACAGGCCCCAGAAGCTTTCTTT.

The chain carries TRBV28 and TRBJ1-1; 7 nucleotides agree with TRBD1. This CDR3 is built from 13 residues. V shed 5 bases and J 6 bases; nucleotides not matched to a gene: 6. Germline lookup yields CDR1 MDHEN and CDR2 SYDVKM. The CDR3 nucleotides are TGTGCCAGCAGTCCACAGGGGCGGGCTGAAGCTTTCTTT. Its translation: CASSPQGRAEAFF.

This clonotype was seen a handful of times. The chain carries TRBV29-1 and TRBJ2-3; 7 nucleotides align to TRBD2. V was clipped by 3 bases and J by 5 bases; unmatched bases: 2. The CDR3 runs to 12 residues. Germline V lookup: CDR1 SQVTM, CDR2 ANQGSEA. The chain's CDR3 is CSVDGRQDTQYF. The CDR3, as DNA: TGCAGCGTTGACGGGAGGCAAGATACGCAGTATTTT.

This chain links TRBV6-1 with TRBJ1-3; 7 bases are a match to TRBD1. The CDR3 runs to 14 residues. The J segment lost 0 bases and the V segment lost 6 bases, leaving 2 bases of the junction unmatched. Germline V gives CDR1 MNHNS, CDR2 SASEGT. The chain's CDR3 is CASRQGNSGNTIYF. The CDR3 nucleotides are TGTGCCAGCAGACAGGGGAACTCTGGAAACACCATATATTTT.